This T cell receptor (beta chain) was documented in a study of early T cells in non-severe SARS-CoV-2 infection. About the research overall: Sequenced material consisted of bulk RNA (from unsorted whole blood), and chains were unpaired.

This clonotype was counted between two and nine times. The antigen is undetermined. General study points: VDJdb matching, biased toward anti-spike CD8 responses, missed private and CD4 specificities.

As part of library construction, unique molecular identifiers were attached to individual cDNA molecules. TCRdb itself ran the 5' RACE reads through MiXCR, one entry per CDR3 protein. Among 65,000 to 90,000 distinct CDR3 sequences listed, around 12% were seen once. V shed 6 bases and J shed 2 bases, with 10 bases lying between them. This CDR3 contains 13 residues. This receptor was obtained from an adult who was a healthcare worker with PCR-confirmed SARS-CoV-2 infection or an uninfected control (not recorded which). Material for sequencing was whole blood. This chain joins TRBV12-3 or TRBV12-4 and TRBJ2-5; weak D call: TRBD1 (6 bases). The CDR3 reads CASRRTEQETQYF. DNA for the CDR3: TGTGCCAGCAGGCGGACAGAACAAGAGACCCAGTACTTC.